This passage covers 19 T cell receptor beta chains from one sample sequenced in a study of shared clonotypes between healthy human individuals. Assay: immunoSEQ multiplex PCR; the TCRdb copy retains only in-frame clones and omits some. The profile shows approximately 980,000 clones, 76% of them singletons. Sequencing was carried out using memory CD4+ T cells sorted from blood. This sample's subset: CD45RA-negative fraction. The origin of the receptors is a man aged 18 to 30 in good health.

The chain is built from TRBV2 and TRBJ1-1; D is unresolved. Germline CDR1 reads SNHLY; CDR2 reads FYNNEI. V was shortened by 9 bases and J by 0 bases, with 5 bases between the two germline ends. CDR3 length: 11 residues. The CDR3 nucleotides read TGTGCCAGTAAGGTGAACACTGAAGCTTTCTTT. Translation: CASKVNTEAFF.

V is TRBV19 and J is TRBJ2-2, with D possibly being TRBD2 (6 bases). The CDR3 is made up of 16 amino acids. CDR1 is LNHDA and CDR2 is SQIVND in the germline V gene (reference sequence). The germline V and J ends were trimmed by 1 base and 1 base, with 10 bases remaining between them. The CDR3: CASSIGDSRNTGELFF. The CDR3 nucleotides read TGTGCCAGTAGTATAGGGGACTCGAGGAACACCGGGGAGCTGTTTTTT.

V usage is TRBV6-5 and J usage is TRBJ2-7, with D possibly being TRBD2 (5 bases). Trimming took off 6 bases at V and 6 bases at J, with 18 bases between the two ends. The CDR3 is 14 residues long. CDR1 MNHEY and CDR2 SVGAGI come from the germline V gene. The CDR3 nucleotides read TGTGCCAGCAGACCACTCGAGGGTACGGTCGAGCAGTACTTC. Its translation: CASRPLEGTVEQYF.

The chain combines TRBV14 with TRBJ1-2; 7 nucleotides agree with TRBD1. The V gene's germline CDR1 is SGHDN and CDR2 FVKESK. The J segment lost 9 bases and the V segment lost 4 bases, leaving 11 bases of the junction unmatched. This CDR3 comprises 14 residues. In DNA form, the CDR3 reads TGTGCCAGCAGCCTGTCGACAGGGCTTATGCGCTACACCTTC. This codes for CASSLSTGLMRYTF.

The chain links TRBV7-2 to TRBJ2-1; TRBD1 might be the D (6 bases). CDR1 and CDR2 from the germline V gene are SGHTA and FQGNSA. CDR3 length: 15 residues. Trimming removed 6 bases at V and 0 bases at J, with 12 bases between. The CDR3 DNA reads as TGTGCCAGCAGGGAAGACAGGAGCTCCTACAATGAGCAGTTCTTC. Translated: CASREDRSSYNEQFF.

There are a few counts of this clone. The CDR3 here is CASSVNEQYF. The CDR3 DNA sequence: TGCGCCAGCAGTGTAAACGAGCAGTACTTC. This rearrangement joins TRBV10-1 to TRBJ2-7; D remains unclear. The CDR3 length is 10 residues. Germline V gene data show CDR1 as WNHNN and CDR2 as SYGVQD (reference sequence). Trimming removed 4 bases at V and 5 bases at J, with 3 bases between.

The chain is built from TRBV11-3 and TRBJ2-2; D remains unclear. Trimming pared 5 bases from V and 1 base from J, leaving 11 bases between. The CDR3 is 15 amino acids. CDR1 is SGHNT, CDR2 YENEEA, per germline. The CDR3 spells CASSGNLWNTGELFF. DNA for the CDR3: TGTGCCAGCAGCGGGAATCTATGGAACACCGGGGAGCTGTTTTTT.

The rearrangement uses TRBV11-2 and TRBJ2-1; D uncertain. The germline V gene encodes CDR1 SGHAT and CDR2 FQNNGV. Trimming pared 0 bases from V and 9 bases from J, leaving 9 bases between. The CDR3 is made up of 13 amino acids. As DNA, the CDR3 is TGTGCCAGCAGCTTAGAGTCCACGGGTGAGCAGTTCTTC. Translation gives CASSLESTGEQFF.

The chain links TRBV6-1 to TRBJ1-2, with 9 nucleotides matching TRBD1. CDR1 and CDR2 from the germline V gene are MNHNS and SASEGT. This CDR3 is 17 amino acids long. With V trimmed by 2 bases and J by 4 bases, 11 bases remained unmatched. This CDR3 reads CASSEPFRGQGAYGYTF. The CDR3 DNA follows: TGTGCCAGCAGTGAACCATTCCGGGGACAGGGAGCCTATGGCTACACCTTC.

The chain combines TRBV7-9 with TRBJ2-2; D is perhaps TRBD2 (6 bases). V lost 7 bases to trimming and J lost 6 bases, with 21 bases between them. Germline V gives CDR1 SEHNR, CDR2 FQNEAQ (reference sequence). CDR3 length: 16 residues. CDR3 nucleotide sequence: TGTGCCAGCATTACTAGCTCCGTTGGGTCGTCCGGGGAGCTGTTTTTT. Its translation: CASITSSVGSSGELFF.

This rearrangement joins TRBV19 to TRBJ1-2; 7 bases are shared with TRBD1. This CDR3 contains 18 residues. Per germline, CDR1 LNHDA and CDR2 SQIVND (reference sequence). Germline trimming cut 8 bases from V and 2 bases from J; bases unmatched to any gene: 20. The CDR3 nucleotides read TGTGCCAGTTTGGCCGGTCGGACAGGCTGGGGTCCCAACTATGGCTACACCTTC. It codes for CASLAGRTGWGPNYGYTF.

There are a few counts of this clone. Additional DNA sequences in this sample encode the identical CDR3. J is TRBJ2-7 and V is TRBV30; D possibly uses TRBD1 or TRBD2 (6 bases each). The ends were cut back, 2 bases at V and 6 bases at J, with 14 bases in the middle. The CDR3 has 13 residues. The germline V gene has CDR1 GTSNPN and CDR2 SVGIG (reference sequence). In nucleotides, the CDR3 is TGTGCCTGGAGTCGGAGGGGGTCGACCGAGCAGTACTTC. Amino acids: CAWSRRGSTEQYF.

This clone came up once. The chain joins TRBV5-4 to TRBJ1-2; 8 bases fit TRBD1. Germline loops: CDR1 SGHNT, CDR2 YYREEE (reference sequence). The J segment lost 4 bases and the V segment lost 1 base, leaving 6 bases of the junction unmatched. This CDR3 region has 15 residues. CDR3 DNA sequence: TGTGCCAGCAGCTTGTTGGCAGGGGGCTCCTATGGCTACACCTTC. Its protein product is CASSLLAGGSYGYTF.

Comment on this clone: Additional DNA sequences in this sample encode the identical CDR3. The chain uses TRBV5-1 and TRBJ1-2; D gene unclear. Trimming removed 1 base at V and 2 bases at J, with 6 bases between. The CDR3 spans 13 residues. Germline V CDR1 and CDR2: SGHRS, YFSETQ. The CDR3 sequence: CASSLPGNYGYTF. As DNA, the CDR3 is TGCGCCAGCAGCTTGCCAGGCAACTATGGCTACACCTTC.

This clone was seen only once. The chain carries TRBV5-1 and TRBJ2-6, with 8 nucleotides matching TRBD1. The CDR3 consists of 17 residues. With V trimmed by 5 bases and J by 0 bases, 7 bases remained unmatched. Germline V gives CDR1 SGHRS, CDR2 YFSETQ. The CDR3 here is CASRTGQATSGANVLTF. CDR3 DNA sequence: TGCGCCAGCAGGACGGGACAGGCGACCTCTGGGGCCAACGTCCTGACTTTC.

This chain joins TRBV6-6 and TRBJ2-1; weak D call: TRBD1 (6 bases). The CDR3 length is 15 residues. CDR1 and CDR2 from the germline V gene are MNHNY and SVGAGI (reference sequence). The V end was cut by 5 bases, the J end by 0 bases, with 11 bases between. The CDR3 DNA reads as TGTGCCAGCAGTAGGACAGTTAGCTCCTACAATGAGCAGTTCTTC. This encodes CASSRTVSSYNEQFF.

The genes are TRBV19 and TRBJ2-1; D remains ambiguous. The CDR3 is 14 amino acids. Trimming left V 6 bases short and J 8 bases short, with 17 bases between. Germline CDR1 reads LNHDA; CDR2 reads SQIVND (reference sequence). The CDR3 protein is CASRFLGWSDEQFF. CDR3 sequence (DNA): TGTGCCAGTAGGTTCTTAGGGTGGTCGGATGAGCAGTTCTTC.

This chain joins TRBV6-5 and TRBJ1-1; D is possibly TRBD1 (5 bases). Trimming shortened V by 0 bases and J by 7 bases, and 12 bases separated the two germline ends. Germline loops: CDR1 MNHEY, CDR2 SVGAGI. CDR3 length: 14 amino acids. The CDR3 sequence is CASSYSRERGEAFF. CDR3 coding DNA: TGTGCCAGCAGTTACTCGCGTGAGAGGGGTGAAGCTTTCTTT.

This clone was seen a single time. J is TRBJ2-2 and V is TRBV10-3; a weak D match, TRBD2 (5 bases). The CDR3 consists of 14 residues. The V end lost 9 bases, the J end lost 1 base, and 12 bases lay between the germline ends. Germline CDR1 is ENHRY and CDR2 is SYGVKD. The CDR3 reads CAMTPSGNTGELFF. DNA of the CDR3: TGTGCCATGACGCCCAGCGGGAACACCGGGGAGCTGTTTTTT.